The 9 T cell receptor beta chains below all came from one sample that was sequenced in a study of CD8 T cells in ankylosing spondylitis. MiXCR was run by TCRdb on the 5' RACE reads, yielding one entry per CDR3 protein. This table has 150,000 to 200,000 distinct CDR3 sequences, 11% appearing once. The source material was blood, either unsorted or a sorted T cell fraction (not recorded which). The receptors derive from a male donor with ankylosing spondylitis or in good health (not recorded which).

The chain's CDR3 is CASSRELGPQETQYF. The CDR3 DNA follows: TGTGCCAGCAGCCGGGAGTTGGGTCCCCAAGAGACCCAGTACTTC. V is TRBV14 and J is TRBJ2-5; the D gene is possibly TRBD2 (5 bases). CDR3 length: 15 amino acids. The ends were cut back, 4 bases at V and 1 base at J, with 13 bases in the middle. Germline CDR1 and CDR2: SGHDN and FVKESK.

In its sample, this clonotype was seen many times. The chain joins TRBV6-4 to TRBJ1-6; 7 bases align to TRBD1. The CDR3 is 15 residues long. V dropped 2 bases and J dropped 7; count of bases not matched to a gene: 5. Germline loops: CDR1 MRHNA, CDR2 SNTAGT. The CDR3 nucleotides are TGTGCCAGCAGTGACCAGGGACAGCCAAATTCACCCCTCCACTTT. Protein sequence: CASSDQGQPNSPLHF.

This clonotype was counted ten times or more. The rearrangement uses TRBV5-1 and TRBJ2-1; 7 bases match TRBD2. Unmatched junction bases numbered 14, after V lost 6 bases and J lost 5 bases. The CDR3 has 16 residues. Germline CDR1 reads SGHRS; CDR2 reads YFSETQ. Here the CDR3 reads CASTKFSGPIDNEQFF. In DNA, the CDR3 is TGCGCCAGCACGAAATTTAGCGGGCCCATCGACAATGAGCAGTTCTTC.

Ten or more counts support this clonotype. V usage is TRBV11-2 and J usage is TRBJ2-2; 7 positions match TRBD2. Trimming removed 3 bases from V and 2 bases from J; junction bases left unmatched: 6. Germline CDR1 SGHAT, CDR2 FQNNGV. This CDR3 contains 16 residues. This CDR3 is CASSFSWTRNTGELFF. The CDR3 region has the DNA TGTGCCAGCAGCTTTAGTTGGACTAGAAACACCGGGGAGCTGTTTTTT.

This clonotype occurred many times. V usage is TRBV5-1 and J usage is TRBJ2-1; the match to TRBD2 covers 7 bases. Trimming removed 7 bases from V and 8 bases from J; junction bases left unmatched: 12. The CDR3 runs to 14 residues. Looked up from germline, CDR1 is SGHRS and CDR2 is YFSETQ. The CDR3 nucleotides read TGCGCCAGCGTAAGGGGAGGGCCGACCGATGAGCAGTTCTTC. Its translation: CASVRGGPTDEQFF. The variable domain in full, completed from reference TRBV5-1 and TRBJ2-1, reads KAGVTQTPRYLIKTRGQQVTLSCSPISGHRSVSWYQQTPGQGLQFLFEYFSETQRNKGNFPGRFSGRQFSNSRSEMNVSTLELGDSALYLCASVRGGPTDEQFFGPGTRLTVL.

This clonotype was recorded many times. For the CDR3, the DNA is TGTGCCAGCAGCTTCCGACAGGTGTACACCGGGGAGCTGTTTTTT. Translation: CASSFRQVYTGELFF. V is TRBV5-6 and J is TRBJ2-2, with a weak D call TRBD1 (6 bases). Germline assignment: CDR1 SGHDT and CDR2 YYEEEE. This CDR3 spans 15 amino acids. The V end lost 2 bases, the J end lost 3 bases, and 11 bases lay between the germline ends.

Many counts were recorded for this clonotype. The V call is TRBV27, the J call TRBJ2-1, with a possible D match to TRBD2 (7 bases). Germline-derived CDR1 and CDR2 are MNHEY and SMNVEV (reference sequence). V was clipped by 2 bases and J by 7 bases, with 15 bases between them. This CDR3 is built from 15 residues. In DNA form, the CDR3 reads TGTGCCAGCAGTTTAGGGGGGGGGGCGAGAAATGAGCAGTTCTTC. The encoded protein is CASSLGGGARNEQFF.

This sequence joins TRBV7-9 and TRBJ2-5, with D possibly matching TRBD2 (5 bases). The V and J ends lost 8 bases and 5 bases respectively, with 15 bases between them. From germline, CDR1 is SEHNR and CDR2 FQNEAQ (reference sequence). The CDR3 covers 13 residues. The CDR3 nucleotides are TGTGCCAGCGGGATAGCGCCACTGGAGACCCAGTACTTC. This encodes CASGIAPLETQYF.

In this sample, this clonotype turned up once. V and J are TRBV20-1 and TRBJ1-5; D might be TRBD1 (5 bases). Trimming left V 8 bases short and J 14 bases short, with 10 bases between. The CDR3 runs 8 residues. Germline V gene sequence: CDR1 DFQATT, CDR2 SNEGSKA (reference sequence). CDR3 residues: CSILGEHF. The CDR3 coding sequence is TGCAGTATCTTGGGGGAGCATTTT.